The present T cell receptor (beta chain) was sequenced within a study of T cells in localized non-small cell lung cancer. Assay used: immunoSEQ multiplex PCR; TCRdb lists only in-frame clones, some missing. Of 15,000 to 20,000 clones in the sample, around nine tenths are singletons; the top ten hold roughly 3.5%. V was clipped by 2 bases and J by 3 bases; unmatched bases: 2. Looked up from germline, CDR1 is MNHEY and CDR2 is SMNVEV (reference sequence). The CDR3 loop spans 16 amino acids. The source of this sequence is a male donor older than 55 with stage II squamous cell lung carcinoma. The chain carries TRBV27 and TRBJ2-2, with 11 positions matching TRBD2. Specimen: peripheral blood, collected before any cancer treatment. The CDR3 reads CASSLLTSGDTGELFF. In DNA form, the CDR3 reads TGTGCCAGCAGTTTACTGACTAGCGGGGACACCGGGGAGCTGTTTTTT.